The T cell receptor (beta chain) under discussion was sequenced for a study of blood T cell repertoires in COVID-19. J gave up 7 bases and V 4 bases, and 8 bases lay outside the gene matches. The CDR3 has 16 amino acids. Germline V lookup: CDR1 KGHDR, CDR2 SFDVKD. Clones were sequenced by immunoSEQ multiplex PCR, and TCRdb holds only the in-frame ones, with some missing. Here the sample spans about 210,000 clones, around 80% being singletons. The receptor comes from a woman between 50 and 59 years old with acute or convalescent COVID-19. Input material: peripheral blood. The V and J genes are TRBV24-1 and TRBJ2-1; 11 bases line up with TRBD1. The chain's CDR3 is CATSDRGQGAGNEQFF. The CDR3 nucleotides are TGTGCCACCAGTGACCGTGGACAGGGGGCAGGGAATGAGCAGTTCTTC.